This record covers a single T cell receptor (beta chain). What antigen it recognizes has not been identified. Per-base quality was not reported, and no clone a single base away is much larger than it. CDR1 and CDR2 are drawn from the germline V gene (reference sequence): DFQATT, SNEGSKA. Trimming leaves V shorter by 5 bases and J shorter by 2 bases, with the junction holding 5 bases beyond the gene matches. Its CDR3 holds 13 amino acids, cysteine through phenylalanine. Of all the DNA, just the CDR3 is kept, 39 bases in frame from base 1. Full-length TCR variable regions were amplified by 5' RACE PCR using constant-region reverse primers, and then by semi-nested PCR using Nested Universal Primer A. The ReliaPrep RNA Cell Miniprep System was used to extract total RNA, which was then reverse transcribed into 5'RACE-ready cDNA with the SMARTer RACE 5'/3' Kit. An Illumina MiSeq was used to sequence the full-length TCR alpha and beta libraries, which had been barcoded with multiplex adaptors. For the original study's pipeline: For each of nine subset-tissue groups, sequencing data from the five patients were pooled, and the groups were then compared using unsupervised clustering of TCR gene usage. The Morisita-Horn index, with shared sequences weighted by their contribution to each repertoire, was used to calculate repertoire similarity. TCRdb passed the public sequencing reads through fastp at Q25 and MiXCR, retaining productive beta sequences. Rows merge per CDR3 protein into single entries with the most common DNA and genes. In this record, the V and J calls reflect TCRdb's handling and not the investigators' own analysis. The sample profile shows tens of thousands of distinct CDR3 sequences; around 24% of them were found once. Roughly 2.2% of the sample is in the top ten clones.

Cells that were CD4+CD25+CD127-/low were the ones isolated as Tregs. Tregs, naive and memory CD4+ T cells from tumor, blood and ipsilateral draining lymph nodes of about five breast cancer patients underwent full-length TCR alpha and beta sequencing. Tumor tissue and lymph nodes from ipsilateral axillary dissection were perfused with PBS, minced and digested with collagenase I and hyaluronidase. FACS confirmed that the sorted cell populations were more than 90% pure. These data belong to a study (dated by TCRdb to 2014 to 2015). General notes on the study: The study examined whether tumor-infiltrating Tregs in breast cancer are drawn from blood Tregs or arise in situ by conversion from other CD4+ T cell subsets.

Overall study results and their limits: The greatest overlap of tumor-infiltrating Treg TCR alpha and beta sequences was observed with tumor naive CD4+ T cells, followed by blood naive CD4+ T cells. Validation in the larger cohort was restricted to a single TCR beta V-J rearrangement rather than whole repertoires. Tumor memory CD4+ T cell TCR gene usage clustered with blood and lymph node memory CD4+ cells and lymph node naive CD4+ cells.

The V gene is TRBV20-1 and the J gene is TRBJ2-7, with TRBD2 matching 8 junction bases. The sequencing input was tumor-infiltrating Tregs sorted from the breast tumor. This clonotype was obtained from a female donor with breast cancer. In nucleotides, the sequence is TGCAGTGCTCCTACGGGGGGGCCCTACGAGCAGTACTTC. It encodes CSAPTGGPYEQYF.